The entry that follows covers one T cell receptor (beta chain) sequence. This clone is medium-sized (0.01 to 0.1%) in its sample. Its antigen remains unidentified. The input lacks base qualities; no much larger clone sits a single base away. The trial excluded patients who had a history of autoimmune disease or who were on systemic immunosuppression. Peripheral blood for TCR sequencing was collected from all dose cohorts at baseline, on cycle 4 day 1, and on cycle 7 day 1. The samples were taken from a phase I, first-in-human, multicenter, open-label dose-escalation trial of ivuxolimab. Adults with locally advanced or metastatic head and neck squamous cell, hepatocellular, melanoma or renal cell carcinoma were enrolled in the trial. CD4+ and CD8+ T cells were sorted separately from peripheral blood before TCR sequencing. Genomic DNA was isolated from the sorted cells so that the TCRbeta CDR3 region could be sequenced. The immunoSEQ Assay was used for sequencing of TCRbeta CDR3 regions. Imported from immuneACCESS, the table was reduced by TCRdb to in-frame sequences with V and J called. These copies leave out some clones; in studies compared against another copy, an unresolved V gene accounts for under half, and the cause of the remainder is not known. Within this sample are tens of thousands of clones, with more than 75% of them counted one time only. Around 15% of the sample lies in the top ten.

These data come from a study of OX40 agonist ivuxolimab in advanced cancers. Study-level background: The costimulatory receptor OX40 (CD134) was targeted by ivuxolimab, a fully human IgG2 agonistic monoclonal antibody. In the dose-escalation cohort, around four fifths of patients were male, and the mean age was around 65 years with a range of roughly 23 to 79. The paper reports the monotherapy dose-escalation portion (N of about 47 patients) of the phase I ivuxolimab trial. Intravenous ivuxolimab was administered to patients every 2 weeks at six dose levels: 0.01, 0.1, 0.3, 1.5, 3 and 10 mg/kg. Prior anti-PD-1, anti-PD-L1 or anti-CTLA-4 therapy was permitted, and roughly two fifths of dose-escalation patients had received checkpoint inhibitors. Of the 50 to 55 dose-escalation patients, hepatocellular carcinoma was present in roughly 19, melanoma in around 15, renal cell carcinoma in 9 and head and neck cancer in 9. Partial responses were achieved by three dose-escalation patients, of whom one had hepatocellular carcinoma and two had cutaneous melanoma. The point of sequencing TCRbeta in the periphery was to test whether ivuxolimab changed TCR sequence diversity and drove clonal T-cell expansion.

Study-level results and caveats: At doses from 0.1 to 3.0 mg/kg, clonal expansion was seen in both CD4+ and CD8+ blood T cells between baseline and week 6. In the 0.1-3.0 mg/kg groups, partial responders were among the patients with the lowest normalized peripheral clonal expansion, particularly in CD8+ T cells. The antigen specificity of the clonally expanded peripheral T cells was not determined. Low levels of normalized T-cell clonal expansion were also seen in some nonresponding patients. After ivuxolimab, CD8+ T cells had more expanded clones than CD4+ T cells on average.

After removal of 10 bases from V and 2 bases from J, the junction retains 2 bases not matched to a gene. The germline V gene encodes CDR1 SNHLY and CDR2 FYNNEI. Taken from cysteine to phenylalanine, the CDR3 has 12 residues. This entry keeps only the CDR3 DNA: 36 bases, framed from base 1. Here the chain combines TRBV2 and TRBJ1-3; TRBD1 agrees with 7 junctional bases. Material: CD4+ or CD8+ T cells sorted from blood, obtained in a trial of the OX40 agonist ivuxolimab. The clonotype was recovered from an adult with an advanced solid tumor such as melanoma, head and neck, liver or kidney cancer. The CDR3 sequence is CAIDRAGNTIYF. The DNA sequence is as follows: TGTGCCATCGACAGGGCTGGAAACACCATATATTTT.